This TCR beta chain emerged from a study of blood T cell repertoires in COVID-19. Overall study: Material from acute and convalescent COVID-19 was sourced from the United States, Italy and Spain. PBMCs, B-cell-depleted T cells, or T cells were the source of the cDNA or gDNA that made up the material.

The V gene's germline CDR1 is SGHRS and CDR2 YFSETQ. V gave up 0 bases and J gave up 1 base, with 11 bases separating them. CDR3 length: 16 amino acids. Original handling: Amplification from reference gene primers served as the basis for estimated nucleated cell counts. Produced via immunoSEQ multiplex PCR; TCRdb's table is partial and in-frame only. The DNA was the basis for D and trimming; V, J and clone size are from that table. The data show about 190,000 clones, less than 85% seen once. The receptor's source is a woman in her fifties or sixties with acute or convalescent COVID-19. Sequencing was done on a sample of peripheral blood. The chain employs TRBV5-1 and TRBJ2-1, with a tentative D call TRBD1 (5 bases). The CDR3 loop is CASSLGQLNSYNEQFF. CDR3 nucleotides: TGCGCCAGCAGCTTGGGACAGCTAAATTCCTACAATGAGCAGTTCTTC.